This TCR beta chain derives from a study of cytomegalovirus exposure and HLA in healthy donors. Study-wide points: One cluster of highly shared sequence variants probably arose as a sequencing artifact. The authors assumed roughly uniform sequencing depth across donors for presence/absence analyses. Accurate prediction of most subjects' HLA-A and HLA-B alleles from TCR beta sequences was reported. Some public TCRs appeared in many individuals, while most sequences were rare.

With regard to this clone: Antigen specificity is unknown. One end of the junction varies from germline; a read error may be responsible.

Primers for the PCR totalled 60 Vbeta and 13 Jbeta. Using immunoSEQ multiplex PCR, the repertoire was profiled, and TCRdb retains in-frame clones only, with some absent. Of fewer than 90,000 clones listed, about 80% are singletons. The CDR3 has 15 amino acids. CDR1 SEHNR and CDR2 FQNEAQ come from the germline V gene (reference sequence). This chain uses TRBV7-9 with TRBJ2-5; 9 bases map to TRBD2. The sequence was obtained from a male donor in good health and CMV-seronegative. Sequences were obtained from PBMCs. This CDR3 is CSSSRDSGSQETQYF. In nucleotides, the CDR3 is TGTTCCAGCAGCCGCGATAGCGGGAGCCAAGAGACCCAGTACTTC.